Described below is a single TCR beta chain sequence and its context. Some clones are missing from TCRdb's copy, which holds only in-frame ones; the method was immunoSEQ multiplex PCR. This sample yields tens of thousands of clones, of which approximately 93% are seen a single time; approximately 1.5% belongs to the top ten. The data stem from a study of control samples from healthy donors and cancer patients. This CDR3 is 14 amino acids long. The V end lost 3 bases, the J end lost 1 base, and 10 bases lay between the germline ends. The germline V gene encodes CDR1 LNHDA and CDR2 SQIVND (reference sequence).

The chain joins TRBV19 to TRBJ2-7; a possible D gene is TRBD1 (5 bases). The source is a woman between 25 and 40 years old in good health. Sequencing was performed on blood. The CDR3, as DNA: TGTGCCAGTAGTATCGCACAGGCTTCCTACGAGCAGTACTTC. It encodes CASSIAQASYEQYF.